The next 32 T cell receptor beta chains were all read from a single sample in a study of cytomegalovirus exposure and HLA in healthy donors. The PCR used 60 Vbeta and 13 Jbeta primers. The method was immunoSEQ multiplex PCR; TCRdb's version includes in-frame clones alone and lacks a portion of them. The sample holds 150,000 or so clones. The sample taken for sequencing was PBMCs. The receptors shown here come from a woman in her forties or fifties in good health and CMV-seronegative.

Comments on this clone: The DNA is left out, because the CDR3 cannot be placed on it with certainty; the CDR3 is given as TCRdb lists it. This sequence joins TRBV21-1 and TRBJ2-3; TRBD2, the table's D call, was not compared with the DNA. TRBV21-1 is deemed a pseudogene. The CDR3 is 17 amino acids in total, end residues counted. The CDR3 loop reads CASSKDVGGGTTDTQYF.

The rearrangement joins TRBV18 to TRBJ1-3; D remains unclear. Germline V gene lookup returns CDR1 KGHSH and CDR2 LQKENI. V was shortened by 4 bases and J by 5 bases, with 18 bases between the two germline ends. The CDR3 covers 16 residues. CDR3 in DNA: TGTGCCAGCTCACTGCTTGGGCGGGGTTTTCGAAACACCATATATTTT. Amino acids: CASSLLGRGFRNTIYF.

CDR3 sequence (DNA): TGTGCCAGCTCACCTAGCGGGAGCGGGAGCACAGATACGCAGTATTTT. Its protein product is CASSPSGSGSTDTQYF. The rearrangement links TRBV18 to TRBJ2-3; 9 nucleotides line up with TRBD2. Germline lookup yields CDR1 KGHSH and CDR2 LQKENI. The CDR3 totals 16 residues. V dropped 3 bases and J dropped 0; count of bases not matched to a gene: 4.

The rearrangement joins TRBV4-1 to TRBJ1-2; 7 bases are a match to TRBD1. The CDR3 contains 15 residues. V lost 4 bases and J lost 2; bases outside the gene matches: 7. Germline V gene data show CDR1 as MGHRA and CDR2 as YSYEKL. CDR3 sequence: CASSLRQGLNYGYTF. The CDR3 DNA reads TGCGCCAGCAGCCTACGACAGGGATTAAACTATGGCTACACCTTC.

The rearrangement joins TRBV19 to TRBJ2-3; 8 bases fit TRBD2. The CDR3 is 14 residues long. Germline V gene data show CDR1 as LNHDA and CDR2 as SQIVND (reference sequence). The V segment lost 5 bases and the J segment 6 bases; nucleotides outside the gene matches: 7. CDR3 region: CASSPGGPGDTQYF. The DNA for the CDR3 is TGTGCCAGTAGTCCGGGGGGGCCGGGTGATACGCAGTATTTT.

This sequence joins TRBV5-1 and TRBJ2-7; the match to TRBD2 covers 10 bases. V lost 2 bases and J lost 4; bases outside the gene matches: 9. This CDR3 has 16 residues. The germline V gene has CDR1 SGHRS and CDR2 YFSETQ. This CDR3 is CASSFSLYSGRYEQYF. CDR3 coding DNA: TGCGCCAGCAGCTTCTCGTTGTATAGCGGGAGGTACGAGCAGTACTTC.

This chain links TRBV7-3 with TRBJ2-1, with TRBD2 matching 9 bases. Trimming cost V 6 bases and J 6 bases; bases outside gene matches: 18. This CDR3 is 18 amino acids long. CDR1 is SGHTA, CDR2 FQGTGA, per germline. The CDR3 DNA follows: TGTGCCAGCAGTCCCGGTCGGAGAGCGGGAGGCAAGGGCAATGAGCAGTTCTTC. Protein sequence: CASSPGRRAGGKGNEQFF.

The gene calls are TRBV19 and TRBJ1-5, with 7 bases aligning to TRBD1. The ends lost 5 bases at V and 3 bases at J; junction bases unmatched: 7. The CDR3 consists of 15 residues. Per germline, CDR1 LNHDA and CDR2 SQIVND (reference sequence). CDR3 bases: TGTGCCAGTAGTGCCGGGACAGCCCTCAATCAGCCCCAGCATTTT. It is translated as CASSAGTALNQPQHF. The variable domain in full, with the rest retrieved from reference TRBV19 and TRBJ1-5, is DGGITQSPKYLFRKEGQNVTLSCEQNLNHDAMYWYRQDPGQGLRLIYYSQIVNDFQKGDIAEGYSVSREKKESFPLTVTSAQKNPTAFYLCASSAGTALNQPQHFGDGTRLSIL.

This rearrangement joins TRBV5-1 to TRBJ2-3; 11 nucleotides match TRBD2. Trimming cost V 0 bases and J 5 bases; bases outside gene matches: 5. The CDR3 runs 16 residues. Germline V gene lookup returns CDR1 SGHRS and CDR2 YFSETQ. The CDR3 coding sequence is TGCGCCAGCAGCTTGGGAGTAGCGGGAGGGGAAGATACGCAGTATTTT. It yields the protein CASSLGVAGGEDTQYF. Full variable domain (remainder filled in from reference TRBV5-1 and TRBJ2-3): KAGVTQTPRYLIKTRGQQVTLSCSPISGHRSVSWYQQTPGQGLQFLFEYFSETQRNKGNFPGRFSGRQFSNSRSEMNVSTLELGDSALYLCASSLGVAGGEDTQYFGPGTRLTVL.

The chain is built from TRBV7-3 and TRBJ1-1; no definite D call. The length of the CDR3 is 13 residues. Germline lookup yields CDR1 SGHTA and CDR2 FQGTGA. The V end was cut by 5 bases, the J end by 1 base, with 8 bases between. CDR3 amino acids: CASSGQQNTEAFF. The CDR3 DNA reads as TGTGCCAGCAGCGGGCAGCAGAACACTGAAGCTTTCTTT.

The rearrangement links TRBV5-1 to TRBJ1-2, with unresolved D. Trimming left V 0 bases short and J 5 bases short, with 5 bases between. This CDR3 is 12 amino acids long. Germline V gene lookup returns CDR1 SGHRS and CDR2 YFSETQ. Written as DNA, the CDR3 is TGCGCCAGCAGCTTGGAACAGTATGGCTACACCTTC. This translates into CASSLEQYGYTF.

The chain carries TRBV10-3 and TRBJ1-2; 8 bases are shared with TRBD1. CDR1 ENHRY and CDR2 SYGVKD come from the germline V gene. This CDR3 has 14 amino acids. V trimming: 11 bases; J trimming: 8 bases; junction bases outside the gene matches: 16. The chain's CDR3 is CASQSGTGESGYTF. DNA for the CDR3: TGTGCCTCACAATCCGGGACAGGAGAGAGCGGCTACACCTTC.

This sequence joins TRBV4-1 and TRBJ1-2, with D perhaps TRBD1 (5 bases). CDR3 length equals 17 residues. The germline CDR1 and CDR2 sequences are MGHRA and YSYEKL. Trimming pared 3 bases from V and 3 bases from J, leaving 20 bases between. CDR3 region: CASSHPGTLGGDYGYTF. The CDR3 region has the DNA TGCGCCAGCAGCCACCCCGGGACGCTCGGGGGAGACTATGGCTACACCTTC.

The chain uses TRBV5-4 and TRBJ1-5; D not resolved. With 2 bases removed from V and 4 bases from J, the gap between germline ends came to 13 bases. The CDR3 is 15 residues long. The V gene's germline CDR1 is SGHNT and CDR2 YYREEE (reference sequence). The CDR3 bases are TGTGCCAGCAGCTTAGATGGAGGGATGAATCAGCCCCAGCATTTT. Protein sequence: CASSLDGGMNQPQHF.

The gene calls are TRBV21-1 and TRBJ2-7; the table's D call TRBD1 went unverified against the DNA. TRBV21-1 constitutes a pseudogene. The CDR3 has 18 amino acids. The CDR3 DNA reads as TGTGCCAGCAGCGGATCGGGACAGGGGGCAAGAGACACCTACGAGCAGTACTTC. Amino acid sequence: CASSGSGQGARDTYEQYF.

The J gene is TRBJ2-7, the V gene TRBV28; TRBD2 matches 10 bases. CDR1 is MDHEN and CDR2 is SYDVKM in the germline V gene. The CDR3 contains 16 residues. Trimming at V came to 5 bases and at J to 4 bases, leaving 11 bases not matched to a gene. CDR3 in amino acids: CASSPGLAAHPYEQYF. The CDR3 DNA reads as TGTGCCAGCAGTCCAGGACTAGCGGCTCACCCTTACGAGCAGTACTTC.

The chain has TRBV7-3 and TRBJ2-3; 12 nucleotides match TRBD2. The CDR3 is 15 residues long. With 5 bases clipped from V and 6 bases from J, the junction kept 6 bases outside the gene matches. Germline CDR1 reads SGHTA; CDR2 reads FQGTGA. Here the CDR3 reads CASSVASGGADTQYF. In nucleotides, the CDR3 is TGTGCCAGCAGCGTAGCTAGCGGGGGGGCGGATACGCAGTATTTT.

The J gene is TRBJ2-7, the V gene TRBV7-3, with TRBD1 matching over 9 bases. J gave up 7 bases and V 4 bases, and 8 bases lay outside the gene matches. The germline CDR1 and CDR2 sequences are SGHTA and FQGTGA. The CDR3 extends over 14 amino acids. In DNA, the CDR3 is TGTGCCAGCAGCTCGGACAGGGGCAGTGGGGAGCAGTACTTC. Amino acid sequence: CASSSDRGSGEQYF. The variable domain in full, with the rest retrieved from reference TRBV7-3 and TRBJ2-7, is GAGVSQTPSNKVTEKGKYVELRCDPISGHTALYWYRQSLGQGPEFLIYFQGTGAADDSGLPNDRFFAVRPEGSVSTLKIQRTERGDSAVYLCASSSDRGSGEQYFGPGTRLTVT.

This chain uses TRBV28 with TRBJ2-2; 8 bases fit TRBD2. The germline V gene encodes CDR1 MDHEN and CDR2 SYDVKM. The CDR3 length is 15 residues. The V gene end was trimmed by 3 bases and the J gene end by 4 bases; junction bases not matched to a gene: 4. Here the CDR3 DNA reads TGTGCCAGCAGTTTTTCGCTAGCGGGCACCGGGGAGCTGTTTTTT. Encoded protein: CASSFSLAGTGELFF. Full variable domain (rest looked up from reference TRBV28 and TRBJ2-2): DVKVTQSSRYLVKRTGEKVFLECVQDMDHENMFWYRQDPGLGLRLIYFSYDVKMKEKGDIPEGYSVSREKKERFSLILESASTNQTSMYLCASSFSLAGTGELFFGEGSRLTVL.

The V call is TRBV5-1, the J call TRBJ2-7; 8 bases fit TRBD2. V was pared by 6 bases and J by 7 bases, with 18 bases of the junction left unmatched. Germline loops: CDR1 SGHRS, CDR2 YFSETQ. CDR3 length: 16 amino acids. The CDR3 region is CASNYGTREDGGEQYF. The CDR3 region has the DNA TGCGCCAGCAACTACGGGACTAGAGAGGACGGGGGGGAGCAGTACTTC.

The chain carries TRBV30 and TRBJ1-5; D is unclear. Per germline, CDR1 GTSNPN and CDR2 SVGIG (reference sequence). The CDR3 is 15 amino acids. Trimming took 0 bases from V and 2 from J, leaving 11 bases between them. CDR3 nucleotide sequence: TGTGCCTGGAGTGTAGCGGCAGGAGGCAATCAGCCCCAGCATTTT. Translated, it gives CAWSVAAGGNQPQHF. Complete variable domain (other parts from reference TRBV30 and TRBJ1-5): SQTIHQWPATLVQPVGSPLSLECTVEGTSNPNLYWYRQAAGRGLQLLFYSVGIGQISSEVPQNLSASRPQDRQFILSSKKLLLSDSGFYLCAWSVAAGGNQPQHFGDGTRLSIL.

The V and J genes are TRBV9 and TRBJ2-2, with D possibly matching TRBD2 (5 bases). This CDR3 has 16 amino acids. In germline, CDR1 is SGDLS, CDR2 YYNGEE. The germline V and J ends were trimmed by 4 bases and 0 bases, with 13 bases remaining between them. CDR3 amino acids: CASSSLEAANTGELFF. CDR3 in DNA: TGTGCCAGCAGCTCACTAGAGGCAGCGAACACCGGGGAGCTGTTTTTT.

The chain carries TRBV19 and TRBJ2-5; no reliable D call. This CDR3 is 14 amino acids long. V was clipped by 6 bases and J by 5 bases, with 16 bases between them. Germline loops: CDR1 LNHDA, CDR2 SQIVND (reference sequence). The CDR3 DNA reads TGTGCCAGTAGCGACTCATTAACCGGGGAGACCCAGTACTTC. It yields the protein CASSDSLTGETQYF.

The chain is built from TRBV19 and TRBJ1-4, with 8 positions matching TRBD1. The CDR3 is 16 amino acids. V gave up 5 bases and J gave up 10 bases; unmatched junction bases: 15. Looked up from germline, CDR1 is LNHDA and CDR2 is SQIVND (reference sequence). The CDR3 nucleotides read TGTGCCAGTAGTTACTCCGGGACAGGTTGGCGTGGAAAACTGTTTTTT. Its translation is CASSYSGTGWRGKLFF.

The CDR3 DNA sequence: TGCGCCAGCAGCCCACAAGGGGTTTCAGGATACGAGCAGTACTTC. Protein product: CASSPQGVSGYEQYF. V usage is TRBV5-1 and J usage is TRBJ2-7, with a tentative D call TRBD1 (5 bases). The germline gives CDR1 SGHRS, CDR2 YFSETQ. Trimming removed 4 bases from V and 4 bases from J, with 18 bases in between. This CDR3 comprises 15 residues.

The V gene is TRBV5-1, the J gene TRBJ2-1; TRBD1 matches 8 bases. The V gene end was trimmed by 0 bases and the J gene end by 4 bases; junction bases not matched to a gene: 6. The CDR3 has 16 amino acids. Germline V gives CDR1 SGHRS, CDR2 YFSETQ. Here the CDR3 reads CASSLDRTGNYNEQFF. Written as DNA, the CDR3 is TGCGCCAGCAGCTTGGATAGGACAGGGAATTACAATGAGCAGTTCTTC.

The chain combines TRBV15 with TRBJ2-2; 8 bases agree with TRBD2. V was pared by 5 bases and J by 5 bases, with 4 bases of the junction left unmatched. The germline gives CDR1 LNHNV, CDR2 YYDKDF (reference sequence). The CDR3 length is 14 residues. The CDR3 nucleotides are TGTGCCACCAGCCGGACTAGCCTGACCGGGGAGCTGTTTTTT. Translated, it gives CATSRTSLTGELFF.

The CDR3, as DNA: TGTGCCAGCAGTTCTCGGGACAGGGGATATGGCTACACCTTC. Protein: CASSSRDRGYGYTF. The chain joins TRBV6-6 to TRBJ1-2; 10 nucleotides match TRBD1. CDR1 is MNHNY and CDR2 is SVGAGI in the germline V gene (reference sequence). Trimming removed 4 bases from V and 5 bases from J; junction bases left unmatched: 4. This CDR3 spans 14 amino acids.

The chain combines TRBV5-1 with TRBJ2-1, with 9 bases matching TRBD2. CDR3 size: 17 residues. The V gene end was trimmed by 4 bases and the J gene end by 0 bases; junction bases not matched to a gene: 8. CDR1 is SGHRS and CDR2 is YFSETQ in the germline V gene. CDR3 sequence reads: CASSMTSGYFSYNEQFF. DNA for the CDR3: TGCGCCAGCAGCATGACTAGCGGCTACTTCTCCTACAATGAGCAGTTCTTC.

The chain employs TRBV6-1 and TRBJ2-6; D is possibly TRBD1 (5 bases). Germline V CDR1 and CDR2: MNHNS, SASEGT. The CDR3 length is 15 residues. The V end lost 2 bases, the J end lost 0 bases, and 5 bases lay between the germline ends. The CDR3 DNA follows: TGTGCCAGCAGTGAAAGGGGCTCTGGGGCCAACGTCCTGACTTTC. This sequence encodes CASSERGSGANVLTF.

This rearrangement joins TRBV10-3 to TRBJ1-3; 7 nucleotides match TRBD1. This CDR3 region has 15 residues. J gave up 0 bases and V 5 bases, and 4 bases lay outside the gene matches. CDR1 is ENHRY and CDR2 is SYGVKD in the germline V gene. The CDR3 bases are TGTGCCATCAGTAGACAGGGAGCCTCTGGAAACACCATATATTTT. Protein sequence: CAISRQGASGNTIYF.

J is TRBJ2-1 and V is TRBV5-6, with 11 bases that match TRBD2. The CDR3 has 15 amino acids. CDR1 SGHDT and CDR2 YYEEEE come from the germline V gene. The junction had 2 bases not matched to a gene; V was cut back by 4 bases and J by 2 bases. This CDR3 is CASSLGLAAYNEQFF. Written as DNA, the CDR3 is TGTGCCAGCAGCCTGGGACTAGCGGCCTACAATGAGCAGTTCTTC.